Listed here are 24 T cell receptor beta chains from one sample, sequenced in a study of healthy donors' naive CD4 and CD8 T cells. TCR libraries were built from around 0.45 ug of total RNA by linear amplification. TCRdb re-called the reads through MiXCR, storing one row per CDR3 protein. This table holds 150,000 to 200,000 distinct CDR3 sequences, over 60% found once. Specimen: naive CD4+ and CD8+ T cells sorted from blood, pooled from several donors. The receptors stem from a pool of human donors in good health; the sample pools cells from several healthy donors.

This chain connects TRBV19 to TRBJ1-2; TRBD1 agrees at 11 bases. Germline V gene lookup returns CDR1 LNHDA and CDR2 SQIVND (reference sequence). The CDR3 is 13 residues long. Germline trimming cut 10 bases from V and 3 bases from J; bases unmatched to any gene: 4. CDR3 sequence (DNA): TGTGCCACAAGGACAGGGGGCGACTATGGCTACACCTTC. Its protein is CATRTGGDYGYTF.

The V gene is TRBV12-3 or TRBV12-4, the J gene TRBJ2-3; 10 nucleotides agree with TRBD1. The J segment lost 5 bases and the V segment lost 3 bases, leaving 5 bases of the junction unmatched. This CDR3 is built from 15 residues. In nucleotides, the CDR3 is TGTGCCAGCAGTTTGAGGACAGGGGGAAAAGATACGCAGTATTTT. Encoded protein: CASSLRTGGKDTQYF.

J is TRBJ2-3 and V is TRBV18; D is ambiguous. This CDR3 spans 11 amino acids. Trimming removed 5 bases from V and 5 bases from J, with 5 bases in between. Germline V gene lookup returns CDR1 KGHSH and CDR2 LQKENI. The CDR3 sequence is CASSGGDTQYF. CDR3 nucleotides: TGTGCCAGCTCAGGTGGAGATACGCAGTATTTT. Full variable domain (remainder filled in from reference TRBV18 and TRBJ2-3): NAGVMQNPRHLVRRRGQEARLRCSPMKGHSHVYWYRQLPEEGLKFMVYLQKENIIDESGMPKERFSAEFPKEGPSILRIQQVVRGDSAAYFCASSGGDTQYFGPGTRLTVL.

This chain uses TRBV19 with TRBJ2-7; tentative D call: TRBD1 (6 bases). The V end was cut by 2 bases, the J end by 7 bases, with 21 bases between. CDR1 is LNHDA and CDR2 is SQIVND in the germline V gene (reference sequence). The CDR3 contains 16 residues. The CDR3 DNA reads TGTGCCAGTAGTATAATACAGGGTATCACCTACAATGAGCAGTACTTC. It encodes CASSIIQGITYNEQYF. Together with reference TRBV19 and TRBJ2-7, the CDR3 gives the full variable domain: DGGITQSPKYLFRKEGQNVTLSCEQNLNHDAMYWYRQDPGQGLRLIYYSQIVNDFQKGDIAEGYSVSREKKESFPLTVTSAQKNPTAFYLCASSIIQGITYNEQYFGPGTRLTVT.

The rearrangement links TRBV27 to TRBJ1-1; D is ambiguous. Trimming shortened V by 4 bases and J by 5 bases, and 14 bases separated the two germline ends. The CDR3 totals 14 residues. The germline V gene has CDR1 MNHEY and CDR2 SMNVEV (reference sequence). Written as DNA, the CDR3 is TGTGCCAGCAGTTATAACACCTTGGGTACTGAAGCTTTCTTT. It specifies CASSYNTLGTEAFF.

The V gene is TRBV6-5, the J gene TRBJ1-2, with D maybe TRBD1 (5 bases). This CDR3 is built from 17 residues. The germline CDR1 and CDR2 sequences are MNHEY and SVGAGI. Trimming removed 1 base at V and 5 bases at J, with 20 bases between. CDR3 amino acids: CASSYLTTNSGSYGYTF. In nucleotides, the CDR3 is TGTGCCAGCAGTTACTTAACCACCAATTCAGGGTCTTATGGCTACACCTTC.

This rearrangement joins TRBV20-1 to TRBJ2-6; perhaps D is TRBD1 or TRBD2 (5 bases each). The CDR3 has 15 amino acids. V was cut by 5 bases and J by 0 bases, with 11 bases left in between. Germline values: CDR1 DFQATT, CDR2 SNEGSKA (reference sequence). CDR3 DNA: TGCAGTGCTGGGGACCCCCGCTCTGGGGCCAACGTCCTGACTTTC. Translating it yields CSAGDPRSGANVLTF.

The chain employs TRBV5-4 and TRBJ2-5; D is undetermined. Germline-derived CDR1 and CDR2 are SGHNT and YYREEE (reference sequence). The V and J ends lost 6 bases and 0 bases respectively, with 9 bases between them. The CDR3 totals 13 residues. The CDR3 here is CASNDRYQETQYF. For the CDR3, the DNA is TGTGCCAGCAACGATCGGTACCAAGAGACCCAGTACTTC.

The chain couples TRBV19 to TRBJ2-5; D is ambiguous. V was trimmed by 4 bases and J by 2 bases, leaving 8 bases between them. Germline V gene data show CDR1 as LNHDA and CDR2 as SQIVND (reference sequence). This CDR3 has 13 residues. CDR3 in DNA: TGTGCCAGTAGTACAACACTACAAGAGACCCAGTACTTC. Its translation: CASSTTLQETQYF.

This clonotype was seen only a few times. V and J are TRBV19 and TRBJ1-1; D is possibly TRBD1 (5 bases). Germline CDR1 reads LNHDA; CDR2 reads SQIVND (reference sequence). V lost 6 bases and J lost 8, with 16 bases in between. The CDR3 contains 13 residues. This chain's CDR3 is CASSEVGRPEAFF. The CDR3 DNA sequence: TGTGCCAGTAGCGAGGTGGGACGACCCGAAGCTTTCTTT.

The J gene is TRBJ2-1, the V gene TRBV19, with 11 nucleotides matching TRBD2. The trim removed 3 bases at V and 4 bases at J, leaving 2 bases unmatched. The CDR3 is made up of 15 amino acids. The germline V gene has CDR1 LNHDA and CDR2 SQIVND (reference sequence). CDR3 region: CASSIGTSGYNEQFF. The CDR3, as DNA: TGTGCCAGTAGTATCGGGACTAGCGGTTACAATGAGCAGTTCTTC.

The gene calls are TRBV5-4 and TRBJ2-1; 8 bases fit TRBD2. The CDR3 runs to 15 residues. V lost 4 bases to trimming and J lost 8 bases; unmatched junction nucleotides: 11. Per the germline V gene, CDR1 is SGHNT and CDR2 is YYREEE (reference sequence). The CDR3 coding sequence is TGTGCCAGCAGCCCGTTAGCGGGAAATAGATATGAGCAGTTCTTC. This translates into CASSPLAGNRYEQFF.

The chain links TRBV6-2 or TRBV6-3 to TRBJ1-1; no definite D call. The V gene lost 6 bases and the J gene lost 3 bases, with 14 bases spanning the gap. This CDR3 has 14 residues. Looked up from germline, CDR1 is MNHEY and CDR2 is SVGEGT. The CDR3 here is CASRGLERDTEAFF. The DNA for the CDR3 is TGTGCCAGCAGGGGCTTAGAAAGGGACACTGAAGCTTTCTTT.

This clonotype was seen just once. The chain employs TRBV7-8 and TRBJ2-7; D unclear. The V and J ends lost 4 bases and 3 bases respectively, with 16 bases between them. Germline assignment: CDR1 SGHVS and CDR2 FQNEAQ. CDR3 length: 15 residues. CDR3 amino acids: CASSSSKLTSYEQYF. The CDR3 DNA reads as TGTGCCAGCAGCTCCTCTAAACTGACAAGCTACGAGCAGTACTTC.

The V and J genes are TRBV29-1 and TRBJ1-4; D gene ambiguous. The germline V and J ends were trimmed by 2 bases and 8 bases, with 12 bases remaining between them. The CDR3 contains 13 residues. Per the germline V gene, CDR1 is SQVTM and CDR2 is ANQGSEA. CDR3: CSVEQHTGEKLFF. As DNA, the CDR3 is TGCAGCGTTGAACAGCATACTGGGGAAAAACTGTTTTTT. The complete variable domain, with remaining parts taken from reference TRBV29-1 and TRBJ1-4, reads SAVISQKPSRDICQRGTSLTIQCQVDSQVTMMFWYRQQPGQSLTLIATANQGSEATYESGFVIDKFPISRPNLTFSTLTVSNMSPEDSSIYLCSVEQHTGEKLFFGSGTQLSVL.

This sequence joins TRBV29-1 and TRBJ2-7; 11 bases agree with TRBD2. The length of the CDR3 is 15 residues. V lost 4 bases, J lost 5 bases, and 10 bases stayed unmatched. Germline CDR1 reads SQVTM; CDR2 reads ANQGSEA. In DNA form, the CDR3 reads TGCAGCGTTGGGGCGTTCGGGACTAGCGGCGACGAGCAGTACTTC. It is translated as CSVGAFGTSGDEQYF.

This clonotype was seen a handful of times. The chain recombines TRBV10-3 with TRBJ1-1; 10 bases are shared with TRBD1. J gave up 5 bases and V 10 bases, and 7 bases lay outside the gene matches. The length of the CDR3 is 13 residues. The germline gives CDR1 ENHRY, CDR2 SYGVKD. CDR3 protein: CATSGTGETEAFF. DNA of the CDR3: TGTGCCACCTCCGGGACAGGGGAAACTGAAGCTTTCTTT.

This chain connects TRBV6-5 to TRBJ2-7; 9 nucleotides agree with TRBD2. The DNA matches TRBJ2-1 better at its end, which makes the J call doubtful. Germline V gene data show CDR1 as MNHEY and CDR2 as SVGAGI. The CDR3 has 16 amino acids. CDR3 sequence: CASRLGLARSYNEQFF. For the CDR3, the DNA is TGTGCCAGCAGGCTTGGACTAGCGCGATCCTACAATGAGCAGTTCTTC.

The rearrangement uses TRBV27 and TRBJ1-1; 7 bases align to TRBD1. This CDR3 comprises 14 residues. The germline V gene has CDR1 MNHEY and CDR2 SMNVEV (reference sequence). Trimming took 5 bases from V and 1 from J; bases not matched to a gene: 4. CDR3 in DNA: TGTGCCAGCAGTCGCAAGGGGGCGAACACTGAAGCTTTCTTT. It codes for CASSRKGANTEAFF.

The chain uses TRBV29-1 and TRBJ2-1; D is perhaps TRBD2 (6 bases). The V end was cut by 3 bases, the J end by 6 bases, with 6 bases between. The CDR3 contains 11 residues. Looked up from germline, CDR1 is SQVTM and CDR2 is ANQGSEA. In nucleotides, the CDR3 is TGCAGCGTTGACGGGGGCAATGAGCAGTTCTTC. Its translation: CSVDGGNEQFF.

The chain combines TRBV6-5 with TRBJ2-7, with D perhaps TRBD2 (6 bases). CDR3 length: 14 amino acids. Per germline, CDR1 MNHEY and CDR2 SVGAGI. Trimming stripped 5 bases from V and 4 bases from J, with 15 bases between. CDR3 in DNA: TGTGCCAGCAGTGTCTGGGCGGGAACTTACGAGCAGTACTTC. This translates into CASSVWAGTYEQYF.

The CDR3 protein is CSVELSASRHEDTQYF. The CDR3 coding sequence is TGCAGCGTTGAACTTTCGGCTAGCAGGCATGAGGATACGCAGTATTTT. The chain has TRBV29-1 and TRBJ2-3; maybe TRBD2 (5 bases). Germline CDR1 is SQVTM and CDR2 is ANQGSEA. The CDR3 runs to 16 residues. Trimming cost V 2 bases and J 6 bases, with 21 bases left between them.

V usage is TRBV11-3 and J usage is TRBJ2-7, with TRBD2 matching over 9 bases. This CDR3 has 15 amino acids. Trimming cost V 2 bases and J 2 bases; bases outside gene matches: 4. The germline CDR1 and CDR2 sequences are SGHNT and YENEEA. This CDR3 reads CASSLTTSGTYEQYF. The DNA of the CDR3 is TGTGCCAGCAGCTTAACGACTAGCGGAACCTACGAGCAGTACTTC.

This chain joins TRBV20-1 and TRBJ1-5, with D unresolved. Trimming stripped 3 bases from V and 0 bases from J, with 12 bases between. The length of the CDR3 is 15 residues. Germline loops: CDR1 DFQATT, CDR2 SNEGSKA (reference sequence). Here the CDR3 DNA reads TGCAGTGCTAGGTCCCGCCAGTATAGCAATCAGCCCCAGCATTTT. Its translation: CSARSRQYSNQPQHF.